These T cell receptor beta chains were read from a single sample in a study of shared clonotypes between healthy human individuals. This table comes from immunoSEQ multiplex PCR, and its TCRdb copy is limited to in-frame clones, with some not included. The table includes around 1.9 million clones, roughly 91% detected once. Sequenced material: naive CD8+ T cells from PBMCs. The source of these receptors is a man aged 18 to 30 in good health. Some clones in this sample may be carry-over from other donors' samples. CDR3s leave out the opening cysteine and the closing phenylalanine or tryptophan.

v_call	j_call	cdr3_aa
TRBV23-1	TRBJ2-6	ASSPPAGANVLT
TRBV14	TRBJ2-1	ASREGYEQF
TRBV4-1	TRBJ2-2	ASSQETGTFGTGELF
TRBV4-2	TRBJ2-7	ASSQEASGNYEQY
TRBV27	TRBJ2-5	ASRGSRGETQY
TRBV27	TRBJ2-4	ASSLIGAAKNIQY
TRBV27	TRBJ2-2	ASSLSVGTGELF
TRBV6-5	TRBJ2-7	ASSYSPDGGLVEQY
TRBV28	TRBJ1-1	ASSPHRGPAEAF
TRBV28	TRBJ2-1	ASSLLQVENEQF
TRBV27	TRBJ2-2	ASSRRSGSTGELF
TRBV7-9	TRBJ1-4	ASSVRPGQPTNEKLF
TRBV6-5	TRBJ2-1	ASSFGLAGRDEQF
TRBV13	TRBJ1-1	ASTTMNTEAF
TRBV10-3	TRBJ1-2	AISSTRNEGYT
TRBV2	TRBJ2-1	ASKQGPSGNFYNEQF
TRBV30	TRBJ1-2	AWSVPGQGELGGYT
TRBV7-9	TRBJ2-2	ASSSGLAGYYTGELF
TRBV19	TRBJ2-2	ASSTRDRHTTGELF
TRBV9	TRBJ2-7	ASSGGTSGYEQY
TRBV5-1	TRBJ1-1	ASSLFGSENTEAF
TRBV19	TRBJ2-7	ASSPFAGYEQY
TRBV28	TRBJ2-2	ASGPRMGFAGELF
TRBV29-1	TRBJ2-1	SASPASGSYEQF
TRBV4-3	TRBJ1-2	ASSQDRTGSIAGYT
TRBV28	TRBJ2-1	ASSWGALNEQF
TRBV6-4	TRBJ1-2	ASRAWGKEDRGPNT
TRBV9	TRBJ1-1	ASSVGGGAEAF
TRBV15	TRBJ1-1	ATSTMDGYEAF
TRBV9	TRBJ2-7	ASSAGTSGIWGYEQY
TRBV18	TRBJ2-6	ASSPRGDLSSGANVLT
TRBV6-5	TRBJ2-1	ASSYTNIGEQF
TRBV4-1	TRBJ2-3	ASSQDTGGTDTQY
TRBV9	TRBJ2-7	ASSVGPTYEQY
TRBV7-8	TRBJ2-3	ASSLGLSKDTQY
TRBV29-1	TRBJ1-5	SLEDQGNGNQPQH
TRBV10-3	TRBJ2-1	AISEISGRGHNEQF
TRBV6-1	TRBJ1-2	ASSGYRRMLGYGYT
TRBV4-1	TRBJ2-1	ASSQDQPGQGNNEQF
TRBV27	TRBJ2-7	ASTSGVSYEQY
TRBV25-1	TRBJ1-1	ASTNFWGTEAF